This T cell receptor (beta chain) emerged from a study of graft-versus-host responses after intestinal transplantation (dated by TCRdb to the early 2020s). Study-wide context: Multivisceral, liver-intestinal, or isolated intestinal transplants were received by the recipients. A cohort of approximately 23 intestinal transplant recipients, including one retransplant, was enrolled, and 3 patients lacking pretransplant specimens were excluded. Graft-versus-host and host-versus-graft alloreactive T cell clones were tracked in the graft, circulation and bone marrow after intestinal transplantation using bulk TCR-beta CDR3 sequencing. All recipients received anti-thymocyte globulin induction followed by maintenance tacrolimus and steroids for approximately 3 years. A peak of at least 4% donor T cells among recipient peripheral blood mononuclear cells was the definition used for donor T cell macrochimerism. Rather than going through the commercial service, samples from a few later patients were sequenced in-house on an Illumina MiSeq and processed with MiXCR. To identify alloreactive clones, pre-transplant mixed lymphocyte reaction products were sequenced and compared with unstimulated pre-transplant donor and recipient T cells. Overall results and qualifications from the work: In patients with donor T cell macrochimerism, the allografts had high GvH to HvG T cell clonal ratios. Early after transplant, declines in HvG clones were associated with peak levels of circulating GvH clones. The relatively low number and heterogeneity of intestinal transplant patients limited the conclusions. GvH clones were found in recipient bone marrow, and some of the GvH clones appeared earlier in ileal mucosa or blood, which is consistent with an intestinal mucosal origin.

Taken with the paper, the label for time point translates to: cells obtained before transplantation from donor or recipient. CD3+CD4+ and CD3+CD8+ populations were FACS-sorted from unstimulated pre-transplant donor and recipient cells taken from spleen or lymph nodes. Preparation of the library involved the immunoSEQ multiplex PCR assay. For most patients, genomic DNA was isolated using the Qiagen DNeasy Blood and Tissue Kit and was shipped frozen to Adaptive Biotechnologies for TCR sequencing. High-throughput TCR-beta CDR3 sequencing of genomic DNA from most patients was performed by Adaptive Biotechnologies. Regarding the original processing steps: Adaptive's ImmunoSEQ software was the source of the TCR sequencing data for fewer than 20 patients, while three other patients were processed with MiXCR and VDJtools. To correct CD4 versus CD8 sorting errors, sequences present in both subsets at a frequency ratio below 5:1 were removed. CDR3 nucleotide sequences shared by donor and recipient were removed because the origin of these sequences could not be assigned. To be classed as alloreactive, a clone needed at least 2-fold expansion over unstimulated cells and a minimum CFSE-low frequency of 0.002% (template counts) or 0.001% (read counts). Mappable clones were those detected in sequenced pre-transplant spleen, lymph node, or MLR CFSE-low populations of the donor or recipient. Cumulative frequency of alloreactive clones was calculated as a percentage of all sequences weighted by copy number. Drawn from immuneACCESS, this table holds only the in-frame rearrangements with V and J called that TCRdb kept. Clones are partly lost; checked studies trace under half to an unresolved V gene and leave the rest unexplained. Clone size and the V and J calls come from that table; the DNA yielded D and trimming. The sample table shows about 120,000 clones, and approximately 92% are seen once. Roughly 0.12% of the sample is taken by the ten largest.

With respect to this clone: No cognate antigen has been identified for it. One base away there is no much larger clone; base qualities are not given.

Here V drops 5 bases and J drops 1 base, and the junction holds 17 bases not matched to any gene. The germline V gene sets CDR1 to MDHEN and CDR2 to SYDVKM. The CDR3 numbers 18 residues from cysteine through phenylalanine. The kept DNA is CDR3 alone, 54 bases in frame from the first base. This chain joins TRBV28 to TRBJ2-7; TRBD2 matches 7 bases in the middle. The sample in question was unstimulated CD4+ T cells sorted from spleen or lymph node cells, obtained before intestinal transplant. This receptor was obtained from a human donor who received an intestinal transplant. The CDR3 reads CASSDPGGSLVRSYEQYF. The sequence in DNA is TGTGCCAGCAGTGACCCCGGCGGGAGCCTGGTCAGGTCCTACGAGCAGTACTTC. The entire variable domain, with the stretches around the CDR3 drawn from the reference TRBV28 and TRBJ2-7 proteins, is DVKVTQSSRYLVKRTGEKVFLECVQDMDHENMFWYRQDPGLGLRLIYFSYDVKMKEKGDIPEGYSVSREKKERFSLILESASTNQTSMYLCASSDPGGSLVRSYEQYFGPGTRLTVT.